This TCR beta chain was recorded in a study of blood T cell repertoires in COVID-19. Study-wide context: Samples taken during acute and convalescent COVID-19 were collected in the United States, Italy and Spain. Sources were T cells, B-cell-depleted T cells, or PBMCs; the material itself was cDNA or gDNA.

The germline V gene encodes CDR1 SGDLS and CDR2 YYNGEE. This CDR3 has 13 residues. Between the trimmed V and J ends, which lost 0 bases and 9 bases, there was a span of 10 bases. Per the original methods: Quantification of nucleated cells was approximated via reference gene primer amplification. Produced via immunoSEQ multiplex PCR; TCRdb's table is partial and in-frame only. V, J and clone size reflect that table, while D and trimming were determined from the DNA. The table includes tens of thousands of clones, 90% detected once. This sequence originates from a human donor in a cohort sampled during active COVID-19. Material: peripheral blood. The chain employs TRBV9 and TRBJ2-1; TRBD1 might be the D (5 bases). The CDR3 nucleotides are TGTGCCAGCAGCGTAGCAGGGAATGGTGAGCAGTTCTTC. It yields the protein CASSVAGNGEQFF.